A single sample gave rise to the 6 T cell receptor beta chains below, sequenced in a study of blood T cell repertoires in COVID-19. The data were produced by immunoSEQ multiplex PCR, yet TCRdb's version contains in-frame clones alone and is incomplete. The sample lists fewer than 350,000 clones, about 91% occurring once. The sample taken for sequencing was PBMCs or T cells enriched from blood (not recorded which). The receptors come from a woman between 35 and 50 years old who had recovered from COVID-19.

The DNA of the CDR3 is TGTGCCAGCAGCTTAACACGGGGGTCGACGGGACTAAACACCGGGGAGCTGTTTTTT. Residues: CASSLTRGSTGLNTGELFF. This sequence joins TRBV7-3 and TRBJ2-2; 7 bases line up with TRBD2. The germline V gene encodes CDR1 SGHTA and CDR2 FQGTGA. V gave up 0 bases and J gave up 2 bases; unmatched junction bases: 12. The CDR3 is made up of 19 amino acids.

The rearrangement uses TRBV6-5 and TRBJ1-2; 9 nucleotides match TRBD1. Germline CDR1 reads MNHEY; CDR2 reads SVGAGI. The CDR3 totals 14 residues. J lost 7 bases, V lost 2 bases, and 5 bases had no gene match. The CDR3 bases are TGTGCCAGCAGTTACGAACAGGGGGCGCGTGGCTACACCTTC. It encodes CASSYEQGARGYTF.

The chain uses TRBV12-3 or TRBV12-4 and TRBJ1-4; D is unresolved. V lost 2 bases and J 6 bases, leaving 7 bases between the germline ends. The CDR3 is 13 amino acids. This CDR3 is CASSLNSYEKLFF. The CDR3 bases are TGTGCCAGCAGTTTAAACAGTTATGAAAAACTGTTTTTT.

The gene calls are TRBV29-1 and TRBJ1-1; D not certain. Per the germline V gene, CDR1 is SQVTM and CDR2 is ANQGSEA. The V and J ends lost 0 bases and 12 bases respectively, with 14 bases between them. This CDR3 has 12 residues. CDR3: CSVEDPRLRTFF. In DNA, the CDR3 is TGCAGCGTTGAAGATCCCCGACTGAGAACTTTCTTT.

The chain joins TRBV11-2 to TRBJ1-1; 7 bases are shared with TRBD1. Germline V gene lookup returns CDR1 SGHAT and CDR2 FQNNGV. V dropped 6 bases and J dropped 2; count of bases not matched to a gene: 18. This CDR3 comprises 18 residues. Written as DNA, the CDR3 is TGTGCCAGCAGTCCCGACAGGGCCGGTCGTGGGTTAAACACTGAAGCTTTCTTT. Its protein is CASSPDRAGRGLNTEAFF.

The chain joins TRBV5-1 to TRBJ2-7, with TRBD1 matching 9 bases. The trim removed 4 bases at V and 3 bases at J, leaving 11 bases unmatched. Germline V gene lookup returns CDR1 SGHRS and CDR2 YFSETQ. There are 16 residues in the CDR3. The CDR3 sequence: CASSPGGTGNFYEQYF. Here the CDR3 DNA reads TGCGCCAGCAGCCCTGGGGGGACAGGGAATTTCTACGAGCAGTACTTC.